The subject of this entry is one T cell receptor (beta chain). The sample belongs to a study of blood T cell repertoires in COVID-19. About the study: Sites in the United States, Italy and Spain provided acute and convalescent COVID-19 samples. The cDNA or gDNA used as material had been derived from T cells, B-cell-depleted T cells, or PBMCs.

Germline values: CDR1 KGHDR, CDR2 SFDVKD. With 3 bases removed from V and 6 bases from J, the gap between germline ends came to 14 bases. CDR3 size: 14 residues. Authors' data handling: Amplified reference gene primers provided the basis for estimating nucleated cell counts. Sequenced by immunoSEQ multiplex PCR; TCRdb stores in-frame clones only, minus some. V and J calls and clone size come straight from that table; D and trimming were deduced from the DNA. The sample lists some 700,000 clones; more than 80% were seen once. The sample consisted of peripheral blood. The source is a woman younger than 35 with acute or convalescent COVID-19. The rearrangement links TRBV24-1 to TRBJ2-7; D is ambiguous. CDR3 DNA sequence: TGTGCCACCAGTGATCCCCGCGCAGGAATCGAGCAGTACTTC. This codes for CATSDPRAGIEQYF.